The 3 T cell receptor beta chains below all came from one sample that was sequenced in a study of blood T cell repertoires in COVID-19. TCRdb keeps only in-frame clones here, not all; method: immunoSEQ multiplex PCR. This table has 300,000 to 400,000 clones, approximately 90% appearing once. The sequencing input was peripheral blood. These receptors were taken from a woman aged 25 to 45 with COVID-19, enrolled during active disease.

This chain joins TRBV7-8 and TRBJ1-3, with D uncertain. V was clipped by 2 bases and J by 7 bases, with 27 bases between them. Germline CDR1 SGHVS, CDR2 FQNEAQ. CDR3 size: 19 residues. The DNA for the CDR3 is TGTGCCAGCAGCTTAAACCCGGTGCCCCTATCCCAGACTCGGAACACCATATATTTT. Protein sequence: CASSLNPVPLSQTRNTIYF.

The chain links TRBV11-2 to TRBJ1-1, with TRBD1 as a possible D gene (5 bases). This CDR3 is built from 16 residues. V gave up 3 bases and J gave up 0 bases, with 14 bases separating them. CDR1 and CDR2 from the germline V gene are SGHAT and FQNNGV. CDR3: CASSFPLAGLNTEAFF. The CDR3, as DNA: TGTGCCAGCAGCTTCCCCTTGGCGGGGCTGAACACTGAAGCTTTCTTT.

This sequence joins TRBV27 and TRBJ2-3; tentative D call: TRBD1 (6 bases). The CDR3 spans 13 residues. CDR1 MNHEY and CDR2 SMNVEV come from the germline V gene (reference sequence). Trimming removed 1 base from V and 4 bases from J, with 6 bases in between. CDR3 amino acids: CASSLWGPDTQYF. The CDR3 DNA is TGTGCCAGCAGTTTATGGGGGCCAGATACGCAGTATTTT.